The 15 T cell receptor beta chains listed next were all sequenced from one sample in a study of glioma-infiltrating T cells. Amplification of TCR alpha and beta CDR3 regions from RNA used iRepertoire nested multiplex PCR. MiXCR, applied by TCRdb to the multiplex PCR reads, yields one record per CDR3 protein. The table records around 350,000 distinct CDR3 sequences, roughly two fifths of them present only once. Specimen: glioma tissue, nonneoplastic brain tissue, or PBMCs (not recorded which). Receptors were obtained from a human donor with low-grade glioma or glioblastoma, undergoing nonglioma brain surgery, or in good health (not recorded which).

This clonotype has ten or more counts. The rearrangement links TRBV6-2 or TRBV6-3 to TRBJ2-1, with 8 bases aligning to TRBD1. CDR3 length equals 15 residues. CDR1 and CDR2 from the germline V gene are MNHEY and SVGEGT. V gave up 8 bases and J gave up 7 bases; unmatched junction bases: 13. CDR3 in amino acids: CASYQTGEVENEQFF. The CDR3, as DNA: TGTGCCAGCTATCAGACAGGGGAGGTGGAGAATGAGCAGTTCTTC.

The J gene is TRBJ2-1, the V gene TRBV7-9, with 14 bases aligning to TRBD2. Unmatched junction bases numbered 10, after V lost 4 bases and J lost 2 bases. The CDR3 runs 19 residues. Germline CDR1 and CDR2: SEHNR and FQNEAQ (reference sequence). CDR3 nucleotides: TGTGCCAGCAGCTCAAGAGCCTCGACTAGCGGGAGGGCCTACAATGAGCAGTTCTTC. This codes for CASSSRASTSGRAYNEQFF.

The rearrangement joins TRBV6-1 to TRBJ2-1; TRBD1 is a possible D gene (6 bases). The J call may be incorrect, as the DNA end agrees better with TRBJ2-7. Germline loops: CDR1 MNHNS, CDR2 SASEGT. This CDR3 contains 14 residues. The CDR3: CANTHREFNYEQYF. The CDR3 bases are TGTGCCAACACCCACAGGGAGTTTAACTACGAGCAGTACTTC.

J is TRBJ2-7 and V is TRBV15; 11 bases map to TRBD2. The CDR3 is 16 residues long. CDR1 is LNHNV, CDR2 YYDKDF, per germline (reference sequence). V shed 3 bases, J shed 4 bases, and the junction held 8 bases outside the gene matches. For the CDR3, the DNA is TGTGCCACCAGCAGGGGCTTGGGACTAGCGGCGTACGAGCAGTACTTC. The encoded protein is CATSRGLGLAAYEQYF.

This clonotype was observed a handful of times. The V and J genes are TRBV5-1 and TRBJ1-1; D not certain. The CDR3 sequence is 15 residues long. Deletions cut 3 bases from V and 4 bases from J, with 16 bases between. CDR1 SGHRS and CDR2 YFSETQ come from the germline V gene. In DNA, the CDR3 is TGCGCCAGCAGCTCATCCCCGATAGAACCCACTGAAGCTTTCTTT. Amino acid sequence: CASSSSPIEPTEAFF.

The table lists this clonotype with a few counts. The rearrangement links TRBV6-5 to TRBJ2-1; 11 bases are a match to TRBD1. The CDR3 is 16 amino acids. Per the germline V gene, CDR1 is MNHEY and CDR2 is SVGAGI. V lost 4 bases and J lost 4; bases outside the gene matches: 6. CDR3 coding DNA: TGTGCCAGCAGTTTAGTCCGGGACAGGGGGTACAATGAGCAGTTCTTC. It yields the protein CASSLVRDRGYNEQFF.

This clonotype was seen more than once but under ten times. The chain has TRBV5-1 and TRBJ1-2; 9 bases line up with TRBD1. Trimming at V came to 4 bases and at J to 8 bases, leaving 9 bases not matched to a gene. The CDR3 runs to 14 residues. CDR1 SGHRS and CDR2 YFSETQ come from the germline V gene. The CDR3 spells CASSPLTGGRGYTF. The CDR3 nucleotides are TGCGCCAGCAGCCCCCTAACAGGGGGCCGGGGCTACACCTTC.

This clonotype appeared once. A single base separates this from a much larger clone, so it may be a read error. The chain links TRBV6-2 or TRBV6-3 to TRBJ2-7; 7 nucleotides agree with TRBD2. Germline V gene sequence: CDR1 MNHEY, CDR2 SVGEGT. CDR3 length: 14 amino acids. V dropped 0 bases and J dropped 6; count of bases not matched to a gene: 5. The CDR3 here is CASSYSWGGSEQYF. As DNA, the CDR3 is TGTGCCAGCAGTTACTCTTGGGGAGGGAGCGAGCAGTACTTC.

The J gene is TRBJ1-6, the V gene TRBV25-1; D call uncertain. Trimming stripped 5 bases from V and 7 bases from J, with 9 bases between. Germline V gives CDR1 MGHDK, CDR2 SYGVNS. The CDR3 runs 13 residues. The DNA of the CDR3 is TGTGCCAGCAGTCCGGCGGGGAATTCACCCCTCCACTTT. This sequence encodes CASSPAGNSPLHF.

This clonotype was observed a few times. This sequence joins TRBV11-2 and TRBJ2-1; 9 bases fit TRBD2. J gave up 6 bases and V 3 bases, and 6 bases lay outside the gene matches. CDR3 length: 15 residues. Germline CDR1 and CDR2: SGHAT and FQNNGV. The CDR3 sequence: CASSFSSGNGNEQFF. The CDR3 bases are TGTGCCAGCAGCTTTTCTAGCGGGAACGGCAATGAGCAGTTCTTC. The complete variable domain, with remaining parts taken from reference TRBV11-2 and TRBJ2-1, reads EAGVAQSPRYKIIEKRQSVAFWCNPISGHATLYWYQQILGQGPKLLIQFQNNGVVDDSQLPKDRFSAERLKGVDSTLKIQPAKLEDSAVYLCASSFSSGNGNEQFFGPGTRLTVL.

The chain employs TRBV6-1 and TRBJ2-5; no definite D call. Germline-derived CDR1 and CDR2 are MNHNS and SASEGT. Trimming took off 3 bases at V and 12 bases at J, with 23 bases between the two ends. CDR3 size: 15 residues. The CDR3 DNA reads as TGTGCCAGCAGTGATCAAGGACGCAGCTCCTACGAGGAGTACTTC. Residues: CASSDQGRSSYEEYF.

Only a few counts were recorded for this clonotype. The CDR3 here is CASSLLGGRLKYEQYF. The CDR3 DNA sequence: TGTGCCAGCAGTTTATTAGGCGGGAGGTTGAAATACGAGCAGTACTTC. The genes are TRBV27 and TRBJ2-7, with TRBD2 matching 8 bases. Germline values: CDR1 MNHEY, CDR2 SMNVEV (reference sequence). The junction had 9 bases not matched to a gene; V was cut back by 1 base and J by 4 bases. The CDR3 is made up of 16 amino acids.

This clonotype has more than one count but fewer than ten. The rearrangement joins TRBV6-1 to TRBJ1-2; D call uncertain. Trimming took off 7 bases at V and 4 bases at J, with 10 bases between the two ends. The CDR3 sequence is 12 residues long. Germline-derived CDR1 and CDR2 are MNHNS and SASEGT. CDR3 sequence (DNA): TGTGCCAGCAAGCGTTCGGGCTATGGCTACACCTTC. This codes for CASKRSGYGYTF.

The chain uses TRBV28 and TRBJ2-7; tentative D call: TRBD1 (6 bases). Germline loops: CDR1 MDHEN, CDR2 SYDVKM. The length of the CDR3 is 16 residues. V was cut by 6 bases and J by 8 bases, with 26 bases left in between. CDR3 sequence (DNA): TGTGCCAGCAGCTTTACCCTCGACAGGAGTTCATACCAGCAGTACTTC. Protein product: CASSFTLDRSSYQQYF.

CDR3 coding DNA: TGTGCCACCAGCAGAGTCACAGGGGCCTCTGGGGCCAACGTCCTGACTTTC. Translated, it gives CATSRVTGASGANVLTF. This sequence joins TRBV15 and TRBJ2-6; 7 nucleotides line up with TRBD1. V shed 1 base and J 0 bases; nucleotides not matched to a gene: 3. Germline CDR1 reads LNHNV; CDR2 reads YYDKDF (reference sequence). This CDR3 is built from 17 residues. Full variable domain (rest looked up from reference TRBV15 and TRBJ2-6): DAMVIQNPRYQVTQFGKPVTLSCSQTLNHNVMYWYQQKSSQAPKLLFHYYDKDFNNEADTPDNFQSRRPNTSFCFLDIRSPGLGDTAMYLCATSRVTGASGANVLTFGAGSRLTVL.